The 24 T cell receptor beta chains listed next were all sequenced from one sample in a study of blood T cell repertoires in COVID-19. TCRdb's table, derived via immunoSEQ multiplex PCR, lists solely in-frame clones and lacks some. The sample holds around 190,000 clones, about 79% seen once. The specimen was peripheral blood. All receptors derive from a human donor in a cohort sampled during active COVID-19.

V gene TRBV27 combines with J gene TRBJ2-2; D uncertain. V was pared by 1 base and J by 10 bases, with 13 bases between. Germline V gene data show CDR1 as MNHEY and CDR2 as SMNVEV (reference sequence). The length of the CDR3 is 14 residues. The CDR3 nucleotides are TGTGCCAGCAGTTTATTAGCTAGACCAGCGGAGCTGTTTTTT. It encodes CASSLLARPAELFF.

The sample holds a few counts of this clone. J is TRBJ2-3 and V is TRBV5-1; no definite D call. The length of the CDR3 is 14 residues. Trimming stripped 3 bases from V and 2 bases from J, with 10 bases between. Germline values: CDR1 SGHRS, CDR2 YFSETQ. DNA for the CDR3: TGCGCCAGCAGCTATCAACAAGTCACAGATACGCAGTATTTT. The encoded protein is CASSYQQVTDTQYF.

This chain links TRBV15 with TRBJ1-1, with a possible D match to TRBD1 (5 bases). The CDR3 loop spans 14 amino acids. Trimming cost V 1 base and J 3 bases, with 9 bases left between them. Germline loops: CDR1 LNHNV, CDR2 YYDKDF (reference sequence). The CDR3 sequence is CATSRVGGYTEAFF. The CDR3 DNA reads as TGTGCCACCAGCAGAGTCGGGGGTTACACTGAAGCTTTCTTT.

The chain joins TRBV19 to TRBJ1-1; a possible D gene is TRBD1 (6 bases). Looked up from germline, CDR1 is LNHDA and CDR2 is SQIVND (reference sequence). This CDR3 is built from 16 residues. V lost 5 bases and J 4 bases, leaving 20 bases between the germline ends. Here the CDR3 reads CASSPRGVGAVTEAFF. The CDR3 DNA reads as TGTGCCAGTAGTCCCCGAGGCGTGGGGGCTGTCACTGAAGCTTTCTTT.

The genes are TRBV19 and TRBJ1-5; the match to TRBD1 covers 7 bases. Germline V gene lookup returns CDR1 LNHDA and CDR2 SQIVND (reference sequence). CDR3 length: 16 residues. Trimming at V came to 0 bases and at J to 7 bases, leaving 9 bases not matched to a gene. The CDR3 reads CASSIDYQGGRQPQHF. CDR3 coding DNA: TGTGCCAGTAGTATAGATTACCAGGGGGGCCGACAGCCCCAGCATTTT.

V and J are TRBV18 and TRBJ2-3; 8 nucleotides align to TRBD1. Germline values: CDR1 KGHSH, CDR2 LQKENI. The CDR3 loop spans 16 amino acids. J lost 1 base, V lost 3 bases, and 6 bases had no gene match. CDR3 sequence: CASSPLDRGGTDTQYF. In nucleotides, the CDR3 is TGTGCCAGCTCACCCCTCGACAGGGGTGGCACAGATACGCAGTATTTT. Filled out from reference TRBV18 and TRBJ2-3, the complete variable domain reads NAGVMQNPRHLVRRRGQEARLRCSPMKGHSHVYWYRQLPEEGLKFMVYLQKENIIDESGMPKERFSAEFPKEGPSILRIQQVVRGDSAAYFCASSPLDRGGTDTQYFGPGTRLTVL.

In this sample, this clone turned up once. The chain recombines TRBV4-1 with TRBJ2-3, with a tentative D call TRBD1 (5 bases). Germline values: CDR1 MGHRA, CDR2 YSYEKL. V was clipped by 4 bases and J by 4 bases, with 12 bases between them. This CDR3 has 14 amino acids. The CDR3 DNA reads TGCGCCAGCAGCCTGCAGCAGGGTCCAGATACGCAGTATTTT. Its protein is CASSLQQGPDTQYF.

The chain uses TRBV5-1 and TRBJ2-1; 8 positions agree with TRBD2. V shed 4 bases, J shed 5 bases, and the junction held 8 bases outside the gene matches. The CDR3 contains 15 residues. Germline V gives CDR1 SGHRS, CDR2 YFSETQ. CDR3 coding DNA: TGCGCCAGCAGCCTTAGCGGGACACCCAACAATGAGCAGTTCTTC. The encoded protein is CASSLSGTPNNEQFF.

The chain uses TRBV6-5 and TRBJ2-1; 8 bases align to TRBD2. V shed 6 bases, J shed 8 bases, and the junction held 9 bases outside the gene matches. Germline-derived CDR1 and CDR2 are MNHEY and SVGAGI. The CDR3 consists of 14 residues. The DNA for the CDR3 is TGTGCCAGCAGATCAGCGGGAGTGGTGGATGAGCAGTTCTTC. Translating gives CASRSAGVVDEQFF.

V gene TRBV28 combines with J gene TRBJ2-6, with D possibly TRBD1 on 6 matching bases. The germline V and J ends were trimmed by 6 bases and 0 bases, with 18 bases remaining between them. The CDR3 sequence is 18 residues long. Germline V gives CDR1 MDHEN, CDR2 SYDVKM. The CDR3 loop reads CASRETDSADSGANVLTF. CDR3 nucleotide sequence: TGTGCCAGCAGAGAAACGGACAGCGCCGACTCTGGGGCCAACGTCCTGACTTTC.

The chain carries TRBV28 and TRBJ1-3, with D uncertain. The CDR3 is 17 residues long. With 1 base removed from V and 4 bases from J, the gap between germline ends came to 17 bases. The germline gives CDR1 MDHEN, CDR2 SYDVKM. The CDR3 sequence is CASSLSGLGLSGNTIYF. CDR3 sequence (DNA): TGTGCCAGCAGTTTATCGGGTTTGGGTTTATCCGGAAACACCATATATTTT.

The chain couples TRBV28 to TRBJ2-3; 7 bases align to TRBD2. CDR1 is MDHEN, CDR2 SYDVKM, per germline. The trim removed 5 bases at V and 0 bases at J, leaving 5 bases unmatched. The CDR3 consists of 15 residues. The CDR3 loop is CASSAVGGSTDTQYF. In DNA form, the CDR3 reads TGTGCCAGCAGTGCCGTGGGGGGGAGCACAGATACGCAGTATTTT.

The V gene is TRBV10-2, the J gene TRBJ2-3; 7 bases fit TRBD2. Germline assignment: CDR1 WSHSY and CDR2 SAAADI. This CDR3 region has 17 residues. V was pared by 2 bases and J by 2 bases, with 10 bases of the junction left unmatched. The DNA for the CDR3 is TGCGCCAGCAGTGAGCTCGTTGCGGGAGTAAACACAGATACGCAGTATTTT. Translating gives CASSELVAGVNTDTQYF.

The gene calls are TRBV28 and TRBJ1-5; 7 positions match TRBD1. Germline trimming cut 6 bases from V and 4 bases from J; bases unmatched to any gene: 9. Germline V lookup: CDR1 MDHEN, CDR2 SYDVKM. The CDR3 covers 15 residues. CDR3 loop: CASRAGSTGNQPQHF. DNA of the CDR3: TGTGCCAGCAGGGCGGGCTCGACAGGGAATCAGCCCCAGCATTTT.

The rearrangement links TRBV5-1 to TRBJ2-1; TRBD2 matches 9 bases. CDR3 size: 16 residues. Losses at the gene ends were 1 base for V and 5 bases for J; bases not matched to a gene: 7. Per germline, CDR1 SGHRS and CDR2 YFSETQ. CDR3 residues: CASSLSSSGVNNEQFF. CDR3 in DNA: TGCGCCAGCAGCTTGTCTTCTAGCGGGGTCAACAATGAGCAGTTCTTC.

This clone was seen only a few times. The rearrangement joins TRBV11-2 to TRBJ2-7, with 9 bases fitting TRBD1. CDR1 SGHAT and CDR2 FQNNGV come from the germline V gene. This CDR3 contains 14 residues. V gave up 5 bases and J gave up 3 bases; unmatched junction bases: 5. The DNA for the CDR3 is TGTGCCAGCAGCCCCGGACAGGGGCGCTACGAGCAGTACTTC. It encodes CASSPGQGRYEQYF.

This CDR3 is CASSPDRVGNTIYF. The DNA for the CDR3 is TGTGCCTCCTCTCCCGACAGGGTTGGAAACACCATATATTTT. The chain carries TRBV30 and TRBJ1-3; 7 bases are shared with TRBD1. The V segment lost 7 bases and the J segment 3 bases; nucleotides outside the gene matches: 9. This CDR3 is 14 amino acids long. CDR1 is GTSNPN and CDR2 is SVGIG in the germline V gene (reference sequence).

The count of this clone is one. The chain employs TRBV27 and TRBJ2-7; 9 nucleotides align to TRBD1. This CDR3 is 17 amino acids long. In germline, CDR1 is MNHEY, CDR2 SMNVEV (reference sequence). V shed 6 bases and J 2 bases; nucleotides not matched to a gene: 14. The CDR3 DNA is TGTGCCAGCAGCAAAGTCCCGGGACAGGGTTACGCCTACGAGCAGTACTTC. Protein product: CASSKVPGQGYAYEQYF.

This clone is a singleton in its sample. The V and J genes are TRBV4-2 and TRBJ2-1; no clear D gene. Germline-derived CDR1 and CDR2 are LGHNA and YNFKEQ. Trimming took off 2 bases at V and 10 bases at J, with 9 bases between the two ends. There are 12 residues in the CDR3. The CDR3 protein is CASSQRRSEQFF. The CDR3 DNA sequence: TGTGCCAGCAGCCAACGTAGAAGCGAGCAGTTCTTC.

V and J are TRBV29-1 and TRBJ1-2, with D unresolved. V gave up 3 bases and J gave up 2 bases, with 13 bases separating them. CDR1 is SQVTM and CDR2 is ANQGSEA in the germline V gene. The CDR3 is 14 residues long. The CDR3 is CSVDDNGVNYGYTF. Written as DNA, the CDR3 is TGCAGCGTTGATGACAACGGCGTGAACTATGGCTACACCTTC.

Only a few counts were recorded for this clone. The V call is TRBV28, the J call TRBJ1-1; 9 nucleotides match TRBD1. In germline, CDR1 is MDHEN, CDR2 SYDVKM. The CDR3 sequence is 15 residues long. Losses at the gene ends were 5 bases for V and 5 bases for J; bases not matched to a gene: 9. This CDR3 reads CASSEPTGGKTEAFF. CDR3 sequence (DNA): TGTGCCAGCAGTGAACCGACAGGGGGAAAGACTGAAGCTTTCTTT.

This clone was detected many times. This chain connects TRBV5-6 to TRBJ1-2, with D uncertain. Germline CDR1 reads SGHDT; CDR2 reads YYEEEE. Trimming removed 2 bases from V and 6 bases from J, with 11 bases in between. This CDR3 region has 13 residues. The CDR3 sequence is CASSFDINDGYTF. The CDR3 bases are TGTGCCAGCAGCTTTGACATCAATGATGGCTACACCTTC.

This chain connects TRBV12-3 or TRBV12-4 to TRBJ2-7; the D gene is possibly TRBD2 (5 bases). V was cut by 5 bases and J by 0 bases, with 8 bases left in between. The CDR3 extends over 13 amino acids. The CDR3 region is CASSPGVSYEQYF. The CDR3 DNA reads TGTGCCAGCAGTCCCGGGGTCTCCTACGAGCAGTACTTC.

The chain joins TRBV28 to TRBJ1-1; D perhaps matches TRBD1 (6 bases). Deletions cut 10 bases from V and 4 bases from J, with 16 bases between. The CDR3 has 13 amino acids. Germline V gene data show CDR1 as MDHEN and CDR2 as SYDVKM. Written as DNA, the CDR3 is TGTGCCACCGAAGTATGGGGGCCCACTGAAGCTTTCTTT. It specifies CATEVWGPTEAFF.